The rows below give T cell receptor beta chains drawn from one sample of a study of cytomegalovirus exposure and HLA in healthy donors. Data came from immunoSEQ multiplex PCR; TCRdb stores just in-frame clones and leaves some out. The sample has 160,000 or so clones; more than 70% are singletons. Sequencing was performed on PBMCs. The receptors were gathered from a man between 18 and 29 years old in good health and CMV-seronegative. CDR3s include the opening cysteine and the closing phenylalanine or tryptophan. The D gene is left open where the match is weak. Size values are once, few and many counts, or a class for expanded clones, and some rows have none.

d_call j_call clone_size v_call cdr3_nt cdr3_aa
NA TRBJ2-3 NA TRBV6-6 TGTGCCAGCAGTATGAATAGCGGCACAGATACGCAGTATTTT CASSMNSGTDTQYF
NA TRBJ1-1 NA TRBV5-5 TGTGCCAGCAGCTCCGACAGAGACTTCCTGAACACTGAAGCTTTCTTT CASSSDRDFLNTEAFF
NA TRBJ2-7 NA TRBV27 TGTGCCAGCAGTTCCGAAGGTGGGAGCTCCTACGAGCAGTACTTC CASSSEGGSSYEQYF
TRBD1 TRBJ2-7 few TRBV10-1 TGCGCCAGCAGTGAGGGGACAGGGGGCTACGAGCAGTACTTC CASSEGTGGYEQYF
TRBD2 TRBJ2-5 NA TRBV18 TGTGCCAGCTCACCCCTTAACGGGGGGGGCGCGGAGACCCAGTACTTC CASSPLNGGGAETQYF
TRBD1 TRBJ1-1 NA TRBV19 TGTGCCAGTAGTACCGCCGACAGGGGTAACACTGAAGCTTTCTTT CASSTADRGNTEAFF
TRBD1 TRBJ1-1 NA TRBV7-2 TGTGCCAGCAGCTTCGGACAGGCCAACACTGAAGCTTTCTTT CASSFGQANTEAFF
TRBD1 TRBJ1-1 NA TRBV18 TGTGCCAGCTCACCGGGACAGACTAACACTGAAGCTTTCTTT CASSPGQTNTEAFF
NA TRBJ2-7 NA TRBV7-9 TGTGCCAGCAGCCCGGAGGGAAGAGAGGAGAAGGAGCAGTACTTC CASSPEGREEKEQYF
NA TRBJ2-6 NA TRBV6-4 TGTGCCAGCAGTGTAGACTCTGGGGCCAACGTCCTGACTTTC CASSVDSGANVLTF
TRBD1 TRBJ2-7 NA TRBV11-2 TGTGCCAGCAGCTCCACCGGGACAGGGGGCGTCGAGCAGTACTTC CASSSTGTGGVEQYF
NA TRBJ1-2 NA TRBV25-1 TGTGCCAGCAGTGAATTAAAGGGGAACTATGGCTACACCTTC CASSELKGNYGYTF
NA TRBJ2-5 NA TRBV27 TGTGCCAGCAGTTTACAGGGGGGCCCCGTGACCCAGTACTTC CASSLQGGPVTQYF
TRBD1 TRBJ2-7 NA TRBV19 TGTGCCAGTAGTGAGGCAGGACAGGCGGGCTACGAGCAGTACTTC CASSEAGQAGYEQYF
NA TRBJ1-3 NA TRBV6-1 TGTGCCAGCGCGTGGGACTCTCGCTCTGGAAACACCATATATTTT CASAWDSRSGNTIYF
TRBD1 TRBJ2-4 NA TRBV25-1 TGTGCCAGCAGTGATATAACAGGGGATGCCAAAAACATTCAGTACTTC CASSDITGDAKNIQYF
NA TRBJ2-5 once TRBV28 TGTGCCAGCAGTTCCACTCGCGAGCCAGAGACCCAGTACTTC CASSSTREPETQYF
TRBD1 TRBJ1-2 NA TRBV6-5 TGTGCCAGCAGAACAGGGGGGCACTATGGCTACACCTTC CASRTGGHYGYTF
NA TRBJ2-7 once TRBV7-5 TGTGCCAGAAGCTTAATCGGGAGGTTGCCAAAATACGAGCAGTACTTC CARSLIGRLPKYEQYF
NA TRBJ1-2 NA TRBV28 TGTGCCAGCAGTTTCGAACGGTCTAACTATGGCTACACCTTC CASSFERSNYGYTF
NA TRBJ2-1 NA TRBV6-1 TGTGCCAGCAGTGAACTAGTTGTGGATGAGCAGTTCTTC CASSELVVDEQFF
NA TRBJ2-2 NA TRBV29-1 TGCAGCGTTGATGGGCAGGGAAACACCGGGGAGCTGTTTTTT CSVDGQGNTGELFF
NA TRBJ2-2 NA TRBV15 TGTGCCACCAGCAGAGATAGGAACAGCGGGACCGGGGAGCTGTTTTTT CATSRDRNSGTGELFF
NA TRBJ1-1 once TRBV11-2 TGTGCCAGCAGCTTAGACATCCAGGTAGCTTTCTTT CASSLDIQVAFF
TRBD1 TRBJ1-2 NA TRBV15 TGTGCCACCAGCAGAGGCTCGACAGGGATCTATGGCTACACCTTC CATSRGSTGIYGYTF
NA TRBJ1-1 NA TRBV5-1 TGCGCCAGCAGCGAGGCAGTAGCAACTGAAGCTTTCTTT CASSEAVATEAFF
NA TRBJ1-5 few TRBV2 TGTGCCAGCAGTGAAGGACTGAATCAGGGGCCCCAGCATTTT CASSEGLNQGPQHF
NA TRBJ1-1 NA TRBV7-9 TGTGCCAGCAGCTTATTGGGGGCGGACACTGAAGCTTTCTTT CASSLLGADTEAFF
NA TRBJ1-1 NA TRBV27 TGTGCCAGCAGTTTTCGCAGACTCACTGAAGCTTTCTTT CASSFRRLTEAFF
NA TRBJ2-2 NA TRBV29-1 TGCAGCGTGGGCCGGGGTGCGAACACCGGGGAGCTGTTTTTT CSVGRGANTGELFF
NA TRBJ2-2 once TRBV5-6 TGTGCCAGCAGCGAGGTGGCGGGTAACACCGGGGAGCTGTTTTTT CASSEVAGNTGELFF
TRBD1 TRBJ1-2 NA TRBV6-1 TGTGCCAGCAGTGAAGCGCCGATAGGGGACAGAGCCTATGGCTACACCTTC CASSEAPIGDRAYGYTF
NA TRBJ1-2 NA TRBV7-8 TGTGCCAGCAGCTCGGACTCCTATGGCTACACCTTC CASSSDSYGYTF
NA TRBJ2-3 NA TRBV14 TGTGCCAGCAGCCAAGAGGACAGTCCAGATACGCAGTATTTT CASSQEDSPDTQYF
TRBD2 TRBJ2-7 NA TRBV7-2 TGTGCCAGCCAACGTGTAGCGGGAGACTACGAGCAGTACTTC CASQRVAGDYEQYF
NA TRBJ1-1 NA TRBV27 TGTGCCAGCAGTTTCAGGGGCACTGAAGCTTTCTTT CASSFRGTEAFF
NA TRBJ1-4 NA TRBV5-1 TGCGCCAGCAGGAAAACCGGGGACGGAGGGGAAAAACTGTTTTTT CASRKTGDGGEKLFF